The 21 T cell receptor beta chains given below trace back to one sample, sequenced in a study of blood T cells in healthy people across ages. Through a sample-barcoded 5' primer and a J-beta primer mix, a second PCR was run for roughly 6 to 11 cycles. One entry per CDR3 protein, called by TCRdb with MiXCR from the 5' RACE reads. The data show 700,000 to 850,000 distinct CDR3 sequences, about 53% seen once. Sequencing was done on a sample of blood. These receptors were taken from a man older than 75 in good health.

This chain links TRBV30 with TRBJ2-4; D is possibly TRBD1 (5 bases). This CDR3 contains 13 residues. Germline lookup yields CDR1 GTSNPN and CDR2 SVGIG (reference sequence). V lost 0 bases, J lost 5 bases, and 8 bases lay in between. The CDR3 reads CAWSVQGQNIQYF. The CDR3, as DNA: TGTGCCTGGAGTGTCCAGGGCCAAAACATTCAGTACTTC.

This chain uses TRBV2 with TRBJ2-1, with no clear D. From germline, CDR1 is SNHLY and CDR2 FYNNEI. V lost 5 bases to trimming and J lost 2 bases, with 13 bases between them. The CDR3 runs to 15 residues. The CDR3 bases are TGTGCCAGCAGTCAGATGGGCGGCACCTACAATGAGCAGTTCTTC. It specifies CASSQMGGTYNEQFF.

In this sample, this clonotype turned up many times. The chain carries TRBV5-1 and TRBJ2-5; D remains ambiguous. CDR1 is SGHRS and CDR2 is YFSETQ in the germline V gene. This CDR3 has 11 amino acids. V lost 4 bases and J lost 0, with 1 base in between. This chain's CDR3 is CASSDQETQYF. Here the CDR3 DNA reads TGCGCCAGCAGCGACCAAGAGACCCAGTACTTC.

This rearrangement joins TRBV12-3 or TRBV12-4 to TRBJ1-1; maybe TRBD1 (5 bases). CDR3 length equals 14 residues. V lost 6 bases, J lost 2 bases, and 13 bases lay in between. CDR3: CASRSEGFNTEAFF. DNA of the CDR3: TGTGCCAGCAGGTCCGAGGGGTTTAACACTGAAGCTTTCTTT.

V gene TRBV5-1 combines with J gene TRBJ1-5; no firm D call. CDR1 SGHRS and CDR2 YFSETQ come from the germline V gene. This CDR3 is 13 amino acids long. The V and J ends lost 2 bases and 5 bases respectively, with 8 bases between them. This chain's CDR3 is CASSFRRHQPQHF. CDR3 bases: TGCGCCAGCAGCTTTCGGAGACATCAGCCCCAGCATTTT.

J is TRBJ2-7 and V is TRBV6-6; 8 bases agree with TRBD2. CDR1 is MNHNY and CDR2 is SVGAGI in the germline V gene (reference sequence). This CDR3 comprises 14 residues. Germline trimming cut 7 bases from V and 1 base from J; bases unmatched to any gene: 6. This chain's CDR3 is CASIDGGGSYEQYF. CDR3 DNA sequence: TGTGCCAGCATCGACGGGGGGGGATCCTACGAGCAGTACTTC.

This chain's CDR3 is CASSVGNVAGEQYF. CDR3 coding DNA: TGTGCCAGCAGCGTCGGAAACGTGGCCGGCGAGCAGTACTTC. The chain is built from TRBV9 and TRBJ2-5; D is uncertain. The J call may be wrong; the DNA end is better matched by TRBJ2-7. The CDR3 runs to 14 residues. Germline V lookup: CDR1 SGDLS, CDR2 YYNGEE.

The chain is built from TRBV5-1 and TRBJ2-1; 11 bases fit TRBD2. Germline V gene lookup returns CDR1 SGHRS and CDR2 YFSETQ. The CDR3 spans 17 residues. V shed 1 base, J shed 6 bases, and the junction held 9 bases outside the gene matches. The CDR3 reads CASSLLAGGFISNEQFF. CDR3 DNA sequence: TGCGCCAGCAGCTTGCTAGCGGGAGGCTTCATCAGCAATGAGCAGTTCTTC.

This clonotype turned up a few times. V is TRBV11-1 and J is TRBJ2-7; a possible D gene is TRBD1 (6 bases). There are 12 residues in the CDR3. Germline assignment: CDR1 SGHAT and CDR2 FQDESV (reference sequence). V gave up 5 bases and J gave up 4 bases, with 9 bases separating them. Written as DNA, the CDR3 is TGTGCCAGCAGCATCACAGGGTACGAGCAGTACTTC. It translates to CASSITGYEQYF.

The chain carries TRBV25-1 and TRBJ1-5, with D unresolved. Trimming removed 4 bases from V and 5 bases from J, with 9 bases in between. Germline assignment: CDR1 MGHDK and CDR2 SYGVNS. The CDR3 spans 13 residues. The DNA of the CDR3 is TGTGCCAGCAGTGCGAGGAGCGATCAGCCCCAGCATTTT. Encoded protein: CASSARSDQPQHF.

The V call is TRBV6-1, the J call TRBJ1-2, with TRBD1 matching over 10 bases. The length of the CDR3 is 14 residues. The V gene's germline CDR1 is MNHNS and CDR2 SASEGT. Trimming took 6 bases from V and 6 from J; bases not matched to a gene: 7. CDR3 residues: CASSRGQGTDGYTF. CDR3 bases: TGTGCCAGCAGCCGGGGACAGGGGACAGATGGCTACACCTTC.

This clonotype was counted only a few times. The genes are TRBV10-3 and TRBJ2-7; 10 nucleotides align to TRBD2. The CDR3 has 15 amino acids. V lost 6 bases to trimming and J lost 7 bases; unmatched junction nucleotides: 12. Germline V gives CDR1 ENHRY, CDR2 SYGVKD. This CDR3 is CAISLAGESYNEQYF. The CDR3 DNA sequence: TGTGCCATCAGCCTAGCGGGGGAATCATACAATGAGCAGTACTTC.

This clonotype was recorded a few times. The CDR3 reads CASSLWAPQGKETQYF. For the CDR3, the DNA is TGCGCCAGCAGCTTGTGGGCCCCTCAGGGGAAAGAGACCCAGTACTTC. The genes are TRBV5-1 and TRBJ2-5, with D possibly being TRBD1 (6 bases). V was cut by 1 base and J by 3 bases, with 16 bases left in between. This CDR3 contains 16 residues. Germline V gene data show CDR1 as SGHRS and CDR2 as YFSETQ.

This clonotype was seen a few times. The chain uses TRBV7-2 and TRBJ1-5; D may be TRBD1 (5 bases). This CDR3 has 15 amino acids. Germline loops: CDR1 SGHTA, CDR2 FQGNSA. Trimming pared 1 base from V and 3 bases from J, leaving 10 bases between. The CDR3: CASSLGGVYNQPQHF. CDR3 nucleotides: TGTGCCAGCAGCTTAGGGGGGGTTTACAATCAGCCCCAGCATTTT. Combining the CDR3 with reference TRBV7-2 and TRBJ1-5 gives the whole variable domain GAGVSQSPSNKVTEKGKDVELRCDPISGHTALYWYRQSLGQGLEFLIYFQGNSAPDKSGLPSDRFSAERTGGSVSTLTIQRTQQEDSAVYLCASSLGGVYNQPQHFGDGTRLSIL.

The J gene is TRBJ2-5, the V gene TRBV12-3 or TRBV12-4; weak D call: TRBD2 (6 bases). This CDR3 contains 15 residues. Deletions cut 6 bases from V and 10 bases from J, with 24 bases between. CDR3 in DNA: TGTGCCAGCAGCCGTTTCGGGACTGGGACCGATGGCCAGTACTTC. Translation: CASSRFGTGTDGQYF.

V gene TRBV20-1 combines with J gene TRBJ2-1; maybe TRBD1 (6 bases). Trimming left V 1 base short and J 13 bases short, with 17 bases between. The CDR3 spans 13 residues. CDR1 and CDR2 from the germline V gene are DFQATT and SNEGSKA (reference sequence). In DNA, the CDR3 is TGCAGTGCTAGAGCCGTGGGGTTTGGGGGCCAGTTCTTC. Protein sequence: CSARAVGFGGQFF.

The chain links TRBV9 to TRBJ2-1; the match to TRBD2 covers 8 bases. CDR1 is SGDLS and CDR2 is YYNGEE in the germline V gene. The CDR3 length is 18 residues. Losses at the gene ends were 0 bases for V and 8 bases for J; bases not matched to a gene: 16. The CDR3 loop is CASSVGLVRTGGPHEQFF. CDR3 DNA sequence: TGTGCCAGCAGCGTAGGTCTCGTAAGGACGGGAGGGCCACATGAGCAGTTCTTC.

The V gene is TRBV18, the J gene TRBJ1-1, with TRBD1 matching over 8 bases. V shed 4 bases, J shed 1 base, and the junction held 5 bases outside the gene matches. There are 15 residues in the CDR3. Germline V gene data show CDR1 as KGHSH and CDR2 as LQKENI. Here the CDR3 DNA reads TGTGCCAGCTCACGGGACAGGCTTTCGAACACTGAAGCTTTCTTT. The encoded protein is CASSRDRLSNTEAFF.

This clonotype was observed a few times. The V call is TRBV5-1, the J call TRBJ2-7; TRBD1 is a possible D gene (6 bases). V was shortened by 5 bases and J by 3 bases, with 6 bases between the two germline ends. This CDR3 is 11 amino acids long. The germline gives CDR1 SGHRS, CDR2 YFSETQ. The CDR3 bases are TGCGCCAGCAGACAGGGCTACGAGCAGTACTTC. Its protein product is CASRQGYEQYF.

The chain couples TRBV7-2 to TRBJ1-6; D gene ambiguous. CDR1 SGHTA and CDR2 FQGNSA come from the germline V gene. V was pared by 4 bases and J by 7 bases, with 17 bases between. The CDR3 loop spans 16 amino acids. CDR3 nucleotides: TGTGCCAGCAGCTCCGATCCTGGACCGCCGAATTCACCCCTCCACTTT. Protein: CASSSDPGPPNSPLHF.

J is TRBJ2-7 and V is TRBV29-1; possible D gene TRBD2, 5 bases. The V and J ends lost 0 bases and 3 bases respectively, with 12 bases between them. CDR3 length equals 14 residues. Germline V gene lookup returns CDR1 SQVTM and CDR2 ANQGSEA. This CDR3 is CSVEDRDAGYEQYF. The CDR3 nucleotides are TGCAGCGTTGAAGATCGGGATGCGGGCTACGAGCAGTACTTC.